This T cell receptor (beta chain) was captured by sequencing in a study of Graves' ophthalmopathy and Graves' hyperthyroidism (dated by TCRdb to between 2018 and 2020). For context, the study as a whole: Peripheral blood was collected at initial diagnosis, prior to any treatment. The study used TCR beta repertoire signatures to distinguish Graves' ophthalmopathy from Graves' hyperthyroidism and to predict progression to ophthalmopathy. In total, 135 blood samples were TCR-sequenced: fewer than 50 ophthalmopathy, 75 hyperthyroidism and some 17 hyperthyroidism-to-ophthalmopathy patients. To explore V-J signatures that separate ophthalmopathy from hyperthyroidism, a discovery set of around 97 patients was enrolled, consisting of 40 to 45 with ophthalmopathy and about 60 with stable hyperthyroidism. The independent validation cohort included under 20 hyperthyroidism patients plus 17 patients who later progressed from hyperthyroidism to ophthalmopathy. In five or six hyperthyroidism patients, T-cell repertoires of thyroid tissue and blood were compared. Following sampling, methimazole starting at 30 mg daily was administered to hyperthyroidism patients, and high-dose intravenous methylprednisolone was administered to ophthalmopathy patients. The roughly 90 discovery patients were divided at random into training and test sets in a 7:3 ratio.

Hyperthyroidism was considered stable if no progression to ophthalmopathy occurred within 18 months of follow-up. Hyperthyroidism patients were newly diagnosed, were aged 18 to 65 years, and had a disease duration under 2 months. Patients with other autoimmune diseases, uncontrolled infections, pregnancy or lactation were excluded. Diagnosis relied on clinical symptoms, serum thyroxine, TRAb, thyroid ultrasound and orbital computed tomography. Ficoll-Paque density gradient centrifugation was used to isolate PBMCs from around 10 ml of fresh peripheral blood. Total RNA was extracted using Trizol reagent, and RNA quality was checked on an Agilent 2100 Bioanalyzer. This clonotype has at least ten counts. Its antigen remains undetermined. Base qualities are not at hand, and no much larger clone is one base apart. Taken from the germline V gene, the CDR1 and CDR2 loops are MNHNS and SASEGT. At the junction V is shortened by 2 bases and J by 4 bases; bases outside the gene matches: 3. The cysteine opens and the phenylalanine closes a CDR3 of 14 amino acids. Here the CDR3 DNA is all that survives: 42 bases in frame from base 1.

TCR beta CDR3 regions were amplified from RNA transcripts for repertoire sequencing. HTBI primers and the Qiagen OneStep RT-PCR kit were used in a first-round RT-PCR, which was followed by a second-round multiplex PCR, size selection and purification. Libraries were sequenced paired-end with 100 bp reads on an Illumina HiSeq2000. Per the original workflow: SOAPnuke was used for read processing, and reads with adapters, uncalled bases, a mean Phred below 15, or no exact constant-primer or identifier match were discarded. High-quality paired reads were merged with COPE v1.2.5. Clonotypes were defined as unique nucleotide sequences and were aligned to IMGT TRB V, D and J references using MiTCR v1.1. The analysis was limited to V-J combinations with a frequency above 0.0001, which together covered over 98% of repertoires. For each V-J combination, a TCR clonal expansion and chaos score was defined as the ratio of F50 clonal expansion to chaos observed in the TCRdist matrix. Welch's t-statistics and random forest were used to reduce the features to around 13 V-J combinations, which were then used as input to a naive Bayes classifier. Thyroid-blood repertoire similarity was quantified with the Morisita-Horn index. Through fastp at Q25 and MiXCR, TCRdb rebuilt clones from the public reads, retaining in-frame beta chains. For every CDR3 protein sequence, its rows merge into one entry that carries the most common genes and DNA. The V and J calls reflect TCRdb's pipeline rather than the authors' work. The sample has about 620,000 distinct CDR3 sequences on record, approximately 21% of them singletons. The ten largest clones capture approximately 6.9% of the sample.

Here is what the overall study found, with its caveats: Most expanded thyroid clonotypes with frequency above 0.001 were also detected in blood, suggesting blood repertoires may reflect the thyroid immune response. Sample size was not predetermined statistically, and investigators were not blinded to group allocation. Ophthalmopathy was separated from stable hyperthyroidism by the 13-signature model with about 85% sensitivity and roughly 82% specificity in cross-validation and with 80%/75% in the test set. In validation, the model predicted ophthalmopathy progression with less than 71% sensitivity and about 73% specificity; about a dozen predicted patients were CT-confirmed with GO in a median of around 6 months.

The sequence is built from TRBV6-1 and TRBJ1-2; TRBD1 matches 8 bases in the middle. The sample taken for sequencing was peripheral blood. This receptor was obtained from a woman under 30 with stable Graves' hyperthyroidism. Some clones in this sample may be carry-over from other donors' samples. Donor details come from another sample of the same person, matched by shared clones. The CDR3 loop reads CASSEQGQVYGYTF. The bases are TGTGCCAGCAGTGAACAGGGACAGGTCTATGGCTACACCTTC.